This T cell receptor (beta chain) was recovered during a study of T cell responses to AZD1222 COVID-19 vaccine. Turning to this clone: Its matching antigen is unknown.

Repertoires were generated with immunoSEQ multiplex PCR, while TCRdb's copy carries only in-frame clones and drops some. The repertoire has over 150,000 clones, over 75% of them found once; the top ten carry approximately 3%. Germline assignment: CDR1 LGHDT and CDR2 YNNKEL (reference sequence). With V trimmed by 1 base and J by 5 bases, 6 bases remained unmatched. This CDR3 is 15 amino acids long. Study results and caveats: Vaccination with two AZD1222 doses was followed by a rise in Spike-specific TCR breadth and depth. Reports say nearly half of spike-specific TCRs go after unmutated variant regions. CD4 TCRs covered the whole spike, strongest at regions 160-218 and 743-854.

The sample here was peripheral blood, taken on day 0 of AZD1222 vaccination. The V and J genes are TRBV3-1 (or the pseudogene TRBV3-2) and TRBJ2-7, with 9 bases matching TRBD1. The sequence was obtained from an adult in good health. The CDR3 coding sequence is TGTGCCAGCAGCCAAGGCGGGACAGGGATCCACGAGCAGTACTTC. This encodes CASSQGGTGIHEQYF.